This T cell receptor beta chain was sequenced during a study of blood T cell repertoires in COVID-19. The CDR3 length is 13 residues. Trimming took off 3 bases at V and 4 bases at J, with 9 bases between the two ends. In the original workflow: Quantification of nucleated cells was approximated via reference gene primer amplification. Method: immunoSEQ multiplex PCR; TCRdb's copy keeps in-frame clones and lacks some. The V and J calls and clone size were taken over from that table, and D and trimming were inferred from the DNA. This repertoire shows 60,000 to 90,000 clones, approximately 80% found once; its top ten account for around 22%.

The receptor was isolated from a woman aged 45 to 65 with acute or convalescent COVID-19. This chain joins TRBV12-3 or TRBV12-4 and TRBJ1-1, with TRBD1 as a possible D gene (5 bases). The sample comprised peripheral blood. CDR3 coding DNA: TGTGCCAGCAGTTTTAACGGGGGCACTGAAGCTTTCTTT. It specifies CASSFNGGTEAFF.